Reported below is one T cell receptor (beta chain). This specimen includes other DNA sequences encoding the same CDR3. This CDR3 is 14 amino acids long. With 1 base clipped from V and 4 bases from J, the junction kept 3 bases outside the gene matches. Germline-derived CDR1 and CDR2 are LNHDA and SQIVND (reference sequence). Authors' analysis steps: Amplifying reference gene primers gave estimates of nucleated cell counts. Profiling relied on immunoSEQ multiplex PCR, and the TCRdb table lists in-frame clones only, not all of them. That table furnishes V, J and clone size, whereas the DNA furnished D and trimming. Among approximately 440,000 clones listed, about 90% were seen once. Either two negative PCRs, clearance, or symptom resolution qualified Cohort 3 donors as recovered. These data originate in a study of blood T cell repertoires in COVID-19. At the level of the study: Acute and convalescent COVID-19 samples came from the United States, Italy and Spain. From T cells, B-cell-depleted T cells, or PBMCs came the material, which was cDNA or gDNA.

Source material: PBMCs or T cells enriched from blood (not recorded which). This TCR came from a man aged 18 to 30 who had recovered from COVID-19. V usage is TRBV19 and J usage is TRBJ1-2, with TRBD1 identical over 7 bases. The CDR3 is CASSIGTGPYGYTF. The DNA for the CDR3 is TGTGCCAGTAGTATAGGGACAGGCCCCTATGGCTACACCTTC.